This record concerns one T cell receptor (beta chain) sequence. Its target is unknown. These data belong to a study of glioma-infiltrating T cells after dendritic cell vaccination. Input was 2 ug genomic DNA, or all available if less. The PCR used 60 V beta and 13 J beta primers. Sequencing was performed with immunoSEQ multiplex PCR; in TCRdb, only in-frame clones are kept and a portion is missing. This repertoire shows more than 60,000 clones, around 86% found once; its top ten account for more than 8%. Study-wide points: The cohort had few patients with full blood and tumor sets.

The V and J ends lost 1 base and 6 bases, in that order; junction bases with no gene match: 10. The germline gives CDR1 SGHRS, CDR2 YFSETQ. This CDR3 comprises 16 residues. The sample in question was blood, obtained before dendritic cell vaccination. This TCR was sampled from a human donor with glioblastoma. V gene TRBV5-1 combines with J gene TRBJ2-1; TRBD1 matches at 7 bases. The CDR3 DNA reads as TGCGCCAGCAGCTTGTCCGGGACAGTTACATCCAATGAGCAGTTCTTC. Translating gives CASSLSGTVTSNEQFF.